Below are 17 T cell receptor beta chains sequenced from a single sample in a study of blood T cells in healthy people across ages (dated by TCRdb to 2013 to 2016). The library came from 5' RACE. Instrument used: Illumina HiSeq 2500. A second 7 to 11 cycle PCR used a sample-barcoded 5' primer and a J-beta primer mix. The public reads were run again by TCRdb, first through fastp at Q25 and then through MiXCR, and only productive beta chains were kept. When rows share a CDR3 protein, they turn into one entry using the most common DNA and genes. The sample table records some 780,000 distinct CDR3 sequences; roughly three fifths of these occur just once. The ten largest clones take up roughly 25% of the sample. Sequenced sample: blood. All receptors derive from a man between 40 and 49 years old in good health.

This clonotype was counted only a few times. The genes are TRBV6-6 and TRBJ2-5; the D is unclear. The CDR3 is made up of 13 amino acids. CDR1 is MNHNY, CDR2 SVGAGI, per germline (reference sequence). The ends were cut back, 7 bases at V and 5 bases at J, with 14 bases in the middle. The CDR3 nucleotides read TGTGCCAGCACCCTTGACTCCGCCGAGACCCAGTACTTC. As protein: CASTLDSAETQYF.

This clonotype was counted ten times or more. The V call is TRBV20-1, the J call TRBJ2-5, with D perhaps TRBD2 (6 bases). The germline V and J ends were trimmed by 5 bases and 5 bases, with 15 bases remaining between them. CDR3 size: 13 residues. Looked up from germline, CDR1 is DFQATT and CDR2 is SNEGSKA (reference sequence). This chain's CDR3 is CSALRDSEETQYF. DNA for the CDR3: TGCAGTGCTCTCCGGGACTCCGAGGAGACCCAGTACTTC.

This clonotype was seen a handful of times. Here the CDR3 reads CASRPAGVDTGELFF. CDR3 nucleotides: TGTGCCAGCAGGCCAGCGGGAGTTGACACCGGGGAGCTGTTTTTT. V gene TRBV12-3 or TRBV12-4 combines with J gene TRBJ2-2; 8 nucleotides align to TRBD2. CDR3 length: 15 residues. V lost 6 bases, J lost 3 bases, and 6 bases stayed unmatched.

This clonotype has a single count. The chain employs TRBV7-2 and TRBJ2-7, with TRBD2 matching over 13 bases. The germline CDR1 and CDR2 sequences are SGHTA and FQGNSA. V was clipped by 5 bases and J by 7 bases; unmatched bases: 20. The CDR3 covers 19 residues. CDR3 bases: TGTGCCAGCAGCACACTAGCGGGAGGGCCCCGTAGTCCTTACAATGAGCAGTACTTC. This gives the protein CASSTLAGGPRSPYNEQYF.

This chain links TRBV27 with TRBJ2-2; D uncertain. Trimming took off 2 bases at V and 6 bases at J, with 13 bases between the two ends. CDR3 size: 15 residues. The germline V gene encodes CDR1 MNHEY and CDR2 SMNVEV (reference sequence). The chain's CDR3 is CASSLPSTGAGELFF. CDR3 DNA sequence: TGTGCCAGCAGTTTACCCTCCACGGGCGCCGGGGAGCTGTTTTTT.

The gene calls are TRBV6-2 or TRBV6-3 and TRBJ2-4, with D unresolved. The end of the DNA aligns better with TRBJ2-7, so the J call may be wrong. Germline V gene sequence: CDR1 MNHEY, CDR2 SVGEGT. The CDR3 contains 14 residues. This CDR3 is CASSVTRLDYEQYF. The CDR3 nucleotides read TGTGCCAGCAGTGTCACTCGATTAGACTACGAGCAGTACTTC.

This clonotype was seen ten or more times. The V call is TRBV5-6, the J call TRBJ2-3; D gene ambiguous. Germline CDR1 and CDR2: SGHDT and YYEEEE. The CDR3 spans 11 residues. Trimming took off 5 bases at V and 4 bases at J, with 5 bases between the two ends. This chain's CDR3 is CASSSADTQYF. In nucleotides, the CDR3 is TGTGCCAGCAGTTCGGCAGATACGCAGTATTTT.

This clonotype was counted only a few times. The genes are TRBV5-1 and TRBJ2-7; TRBD2 might be the D (6 bases). Trimming left V 4 bases short and J 5 bases short, with 16 bases between. Germline assignment: CDR1 SGHRS and CDR2 YFSETQ. The CDR3 totals 14 residues. The CDR3 region is CASSPRGVVNEQYF. The CDR3 coding sequence is TGCGCCAGCAGCCCCCGCGGGGTCGTCAACGAGCAGTACTTC.

There are a few counts of this clonotype. V gene TRBV5-1 combines with J gene TRBJ2-4; TRBD1 matches at 12 bases. Germline CDR1 SGHRS, CDR2 YFSETQ. J was trimmed by 0 bases and V by 0 bases; bases with no gene match: 10. This CDR3 has 20 residues. The CDR3 loop is CASSLAGQGARGLAKNIQYF. The CDR3 region has the DNA TGCGCCAGCAGCTTGGCGGGACAGGGGGCGAGGGGACTAGCCAAAAACATTCAGTACTTC.

The chain joins TRBV6-1 to TRBJ2-5, with 7 nucleotides matching TRBD1. CDR3 size: 16 residues. J gave up 2 bases and V 8 bases, and 14 bases lay outside the gene matches. The germline V gene encodes CDR1 MNHNS and CDR2 SASEGT. The CDR3 sequence: CASGKGGGLTQETQYF. The CDR3 region has the DNA TGTGCCAGCGGAAAAGGGGGCGGATTAACTCAAGAGACCCAGTACTTC.

The CDR3 nucleotides read TGTGCCAGCAGCTTAAATACAGGCCGGGGAACCGGGGAGCTGTTTTTT. Translated: CASSLNTGRGTGELFF. The rearrangement uses TRBV7-9 and TRBJ2-2; tentatively, D is TRBD1 or TRBD2 (5 bases each). The CDR3 loop spans 16 amino acids. Germline lookup yields CDR1 SEHNR and CDR2 FQNEAQ (reference sequence). The V end was cut by 2 bases, the J end by 5 bases, with 15 bases between. Complete variable domain (other parts from reference TRBV7-9 and TRBJ2-2): DTGVSQNPRHKITKRGQNVTFRCDPISEHNRLYWYRQTLGQGPEFLTYFQNEAQLEKSRLLSDRFSAERPKGSFSTLEIQRTEQGDSAMYLCASSLNTGRGTGELFFGEGSRLTVL.

This clonotype was counted only a few times. The rearrangement uses TRBV3-1 and TRBJ2-7; TRBD1 is a possible D gene (6 bases). The ends were cut back, 0 bases at V and 5 bases at J, with 14 bases in the middle. Germline V gene sequence: CDR1 LGHDT, CDR2 YNNKEL (reference sequence). The CDR3 spans 15 residues. CDR3 in DNA: TGTGCCAGCAGCCAAGATCGGAACAGGGCCCACGAGCAGTACTTC. It is translated as CASSQDRNRAHEQYF.

This chain connects TRBV10-3 to TRBJ2-1, with D possibly being TRBD2 (5 bases). V was clipped by 11 bases and J by 7 bases, with 18 bases between them. The germline V gene encodes CDR1 ENHRY and CDR2 SYGVKD. The CDR3 sequence is 13 residues long. Written as DNA, the CDR3 is TGTGCCGTCGAACCCCCGGGGTCAAATGAGCAGTTCTTC. Protein product: CAVEPPGSNEQFF.

In its sample, this clonotype was seen once. This CDR3 is CASSLLGDSRKNIQYF. The DNA for the CDR3 is TGTGCCAGCAGTCTACTAGGGGACTCCCGCAAAAACATTCAGTACTTC. The chain carries TRBV27 and TRBJ2-4; the D gene is possibly TRBD2 (6 bases). V lost 5 bases to trimming and J lost 3 bases, with 17 bases between them. There are 16 residues in the CDR3. Germline-derived CDR1 and CDR2 are MNHEY and SMNVEV (reference sequence).

This clonotype was observed a single time. The rearrangement links TRBV2 to TRBJ1-6, with D possibly matching TRBD1 (5 bases). The ends were cut back, 3 bases at V and 7 bases at J, with 10 bases in the middle. This CDR3 has 14 residues. Per the germline V gene, CDR1 is SNHLY and CDR2 is FYNNEI. The CDR3 nucleotides read TGTGCCAGCAGTGACCCGGGGGGGAATTCACCCCTCCACTTT. This gives the protein CASSDPGGNSPLHF. The full variable domain, completed using reference TRBV2 and TRBJ1-6, is EPEVTQTPSHQVTQMGQEVILRCVPISNHLYFYWYRQILGQKVEFLVSFYNNEISEKSEIFDDQFSVERPDGSNFTLKIRSTKLEDSAMYFCASSDPGGNSPLHFGNGTRLTVT.

The rearrangement links TRBV10-3 to TRBJ1-2, with D possibly TRBD1 on 5 matching bases. CDR1 and CDR2 (germline): ENHRY, SYGVKD. Deletions cut 5 bases from V and 3 bases from J, with 13 bases between. There are 14 residues in the CDR3. The CDR3 sequence: CAISTTVWDYGYTF. For the CDR3, the DNA is TGTGCCATCAGTACGACAGTTTGGGACTATGGCTACACCTTC.

The chain combines TRBV3-1 with TRBJ1-2; D is unclear. CDR1 is LGHDT, CDR2 YNNKEL, per germline (reference sequence). V lost 1 base to trimming and J lost 7 bases, with 7 bases between them. CDR3 length equals 12 residues. The CDR3 protein is CASSQVLSGYTF. CDR3 nucleotides: TGTGCCAGCAGCCAAGTTCTCAGTGGCTACACCTTC.